These 21 T cell receptor beta chains originate from one sample sequenced in a study of vaccination effects on CD4 cells after COVID-19. Measured with immunoSEQ multiplex PCR; TCRdb has only the in-frame clones, and not every one. Of tens of thousands of clones listed, 82% are singletons. The culture ran for about 11 days, and then CD4+ T cells were isolated. These receptors have no known antigen. This material consisted of CD4+ T cells from PBMCs cultured without peptide, taken before COVID-19 vaccination. The source of these receptors is a human donor who received a COVID-19 vaccine.

This chain joins TRBV5-1 and TRBJ1-1; 10 bases line up with TRBD1. This CDR3 is 14 amino acids long. Germline-derived CDR1 and CDR2 are SGHRS and YFSETQ. Trimming cost V 4 bases and J 3 bases; bases outside gene matches: 3. Here the CDR3 reads CASSAGQGYTEAFF. CDR3 sequence (DNA): TGCGCCAGCAGCGCGGGACAGGGGTACACTGAAGCTTTCTTT. Full variable domain (rest looked up from reference TRBV5-1 and TRBJ1-1): KAGVTQTPRYLIKTRGQQVTLSCSPISGHRSVSWYQQTPGQGLQFLFEYFSETQRNKGNFPGRFSGRQFSNSRSEMNVSTLELGDSALYLCASSAGQGYTEAFFGQGTRLTVV.

This clone is a singleton in its sample. The chain couples TRBV24-1 to TRBJ2-5; D ambiguous. In germline, CDR1 is KGHDR, CDR2 SFDVKD. Trimming left V 5 bases short and J 1 base short, with 7 bases between. CDR3 length: 13 amino acids. The CDR3: CATSGFGQETQYF. CDR3 in DNA: TGTGCCACCAGTGGTTTCGGCCAAGAGACCCAGTACTTC.

The chain uses TRBV5-6 and TRBJ1-1, with TRBD1 matching over 7 bases. The CDR3 is made up of 15 amino acids. The V gene end was trimmed by 0 bases and the J gene end by 3 bases; junction bases not matched to a gene: 5. Germline CDR1 SGHDT, CDR2 YYEEEE. The CDR3 reads CASSLAGGSDTEAFF. Written as DNA, the CDR3 is TGTGCCAGCAGCTTGGCAGGGGGTTCGGACACTGAAGCTTTCTTT.

Only one count was recorded for this clone. The rearrangement joins TRBV30 to TRBJ1-1; D unclear. V was trimmed by 2 bases and J by 3 bases, leaving 19 bases between them. CDR1 GTSNPN and CDR2 SVGIG come from the germline V gene (reference sequence). The CDR3 loop spans 16 amino acids. As DNA, the CDR3 is TGTGCCTGGAGTAAATCCTGGTTGAACACCGACACTGAAGCTTTCTTT. Its protein product is CAWSKSWLNTDTEAFF.

This clone was observed a few times. The CDR3 sequence is CASSGTDPRYGYTF. The CDR3 DNA sequence: TGTGCCAGTAGCGGGACAGACCCTAGGTATGGCTACACCTTC. The chain recombines TRBV19 with TRBJ1-2, with 7 bases fitting TRBD1. This CDR3 contains 14 residues. Germline CDR1 reads LNHDA; CDR2 reads SQIVND (reference sequence). V lost 6 bases to trimming and J lost 5 bases; unmatched junction nucleotides: 9. The full variable domain, its missing parts supplied by reference TRBV19 and TRBJ1-2, is DGGITQSPKYLFRKEGQNVTLSCEQNLNHDAMYWYRQDPGQGLRLIYYSQIVNDFQKGDIAEGYSVSREKKESFPLTVTSAQKNPTAFYLCASSGTDPRYGYTFGSGTRLTVV.

This rearrangement joins TRBV6-5 to TRBJ2-7; 8 nucleotides align to TRBD1. CDR3 size: 14 residues. Germline V gene sequence: CDR1 MNHEY, CDR2 SVGAGI. The trim removed 5 bases at V and 0 bases at J, leaving 3 bases unmatched. The CDR3 DNA reads as TGTGCCAGCAGTCGGACAGGGATCTCCTACGAGCAGTACGTC. It codes for CASSRTGISYEQYV.

Only one count was recorded for this clone. This chain uses TRBV7-3 with TRBJ1-6; D remains ambiguous. V was clipped by 1 base and J by 9 bases, with 19 bases between them. Germline V gives CDR1 SGHTA, CDR2 FQGTGA. The CDR3 contains 17 residues. The CDR3 loop reads CASSLKGLTGQSSPLHF. Here the CDR3 DNA reads TGTGCCAGCAGCTTAAAAGGACTCACCGGGCAGAGTTCACCCCTCCACTTT.

The chain recombines TRBV3-1 (or the pseudogene TRBV3-2) with TRBJ2-5; TRBD1 matches at 9 bases. CDR3 length: 15 residues. CDR1 and CDR2 from the germline V gene are LGHDT and YNNKEL (reference sequence). J lost 4 bases, V lost 4 bases, and 7 bases had no gene match. The CDR3 protein is CASSPWTGVGETQYF. CDR3 nucleotide sequence: TGTGCCAGCAGCCCTTGGACAGGGGTGGGAGAGACCCAGTACTTC.

V and J are TRBV19 and TRBJ1-5; D gene uncertain. The CDR3 is made up of 14 amino acids. Per germline, CDR1 LNHDA and CDR2 SQIVND (reference sequence). Trimming left V 1 base short and J 1 base short, with 5 bases between. The CDR3 sequence: CASSIGVSNQPQHF. CDR3 DNA sequence: TGTGCCAGTAGTATAGGCGTGAGCAATCAGCCCCAGCATTTT.

This clone has just a few counts. The gene calls are TRBV6-6 and TRBJ1-2; the match to TRBD1 covers 12 bases. The CDR3 extends over 15 amino acids. Looked up from germline, CDR1 is MNHNY and CDR2 is SVGAGI (reference sequence). The V and J ends lost 5 bases and 4 bases, in that order; junction bases with no gene match: 5. CDR3 protein: CASSRGQGAFYGYTF. The CDR3 nucleotides read TGTGCCAGCAGTAGGGGACAGGGGGCCTTCTATGGCTACACCTTC.

On this clone: One end of the junction varies from germline; a read error may be responsible. The J gene is TRBJ2-5, the V gene TRBV7-9, with a tentative D call TRBD2 (6 bases). From germline, CDR1 is SEHNR and CDR2 FQNEAQ (reference sequence). This CDR3 comprises 16 residues. This CDR3 is CASSLGLSGDQETQYF. Written as DNA, the CDR3 is TGTGCCAGCAGTTTAGGGTTGTCGGGGGACCAAGAGACCCAGTACTTC.

This clone is large within its sample. This chain uses TRBV5-1 with TRBJ2-2; D unresolved. V lost 2 bases to trimming and J lost 2 bases, with 10 bases between them. Germline CDR1 and CDR2: SGHRS and YFSETQ. This CDR3 spans 15 amino acids. In DNA form, the CDR3 reads TGCGCCAGCAGCTTAGGACCGATCAACACCGGGGAGCTGTTTTTT. As protein: CASSLGPINTGELFF. The entire variable domain, with the rest obtained from reference TRBV5-1 and TRBJ2-2, is as follows: KAGVTQTPRYLIKTRGQQVTLSCSPISGHRSVSWYQQTPGQGLQFLFEYFSETQRNKGNFPGRFSGRQFSNSRSEMNVSTLELGDSALYLCASSLGPINTGELFFGEGSRLTVL.

This clone was counted only a few times. V and J are TRBV10-2 and TRBJ1-2, with D maybe TRBD1 (5 bases). This CDR3 has 14 amino acids. Germline V gene sequence: CDR1 WSHSY, CDR2 SAAADI. The V end lost 0 bases, the J end lost 4 bases, and 9 bases lay between the germline ends. CDR3 amino acids: CASSESEGSYGYTF. For the CDR3, the DNA is TGCGCCAGCAGTGAGTCTGAGGGGAGCTATGGCTACACCTTC.

This clone was seen a few times. V usage is TRBV6-5 and J usage is TRBJ1-5; 8 positions agree with TRBD1. There are 14 residues in the CDR3. Germline V CDR1 and CDR2: MNHEY, SVGAGI. Trimming removed 9 bases from V and 3 bases from J; junction bases left unmatched: 7. The CDR3 coding sequence is TGTGCCAGTTGCCGGGACAGGAACAATCAGCCCCAGCATTTT. This encodes CASCRDRNNQPQHF.

The chain carries TRBV6-2 or TRBV6-3 and TRBJ2-2; D remains unclear. The CDR3 has 15 amino acids. The germline V and J ends were trimmed by 5 bases and 0 bases, with 10 bases remaining between them. The germline CDR1 and CDR2 sequences are MNHEY and SVGEGT. The chain's CDR3 is CASSPNLANTGELFF. CDR3 DNA sequence: TGTGCCAGCAGTCCAAATTTGGCGAACACCGGGGAGCTGTTTTTT.

The CDR3 DNA sequence: TGTGCCAGCAAACTCCTTGGCACAGATACGCAGTATTTT. As protein: CASKLLGTDTQYF. This chain uses TRBV12-3 or TRBV12-4 with TRBJ2-3; D is unclear. V was clipped by 7 bases and J by 1 base, with 9 bases between them. This CDR3 spans 13 amino acids.

The CDR3 bases are TGTGCCAGCAGCTTAGACAGTGGTTACAGGGACACTGGAAACACCATATATTTT. Residues: CASSLDSGYRDTGNTIYF. The rearrangement joins TRBV7-2 to TRBJ1-3; the D gene is possibly TRBD1 (6 bases). There are 18 residues in the CDR3. Trimming cost V 1 base and J 2 bases, with 18 bases left between them. CDR1 is SGHTA and CDR2 is FQGNSA in the germline V gene. Supplemented by reference TRBV7-2 and TRBJ1-3, the full variable domain reads GAGVSQSPSNKVTEKGKDVELRCDPISGHTALYWYRQSLGQGLEFLIYFQGNSAPDKSGLPSDRFSAERTGGSVSTLTIQRTQQEDSAVYLCASSLDSGYRDTGNTIYFGEGSWLTVV.

CDR3 amino acids: CASSQRNRGYGYTF. The CDR3 region has the DNA TGTGCCAGCAGCCAAAGGAACAGGGGCTATGGCTACACCTTC. The rearrangement joins TRBV3-1 (or the pseudogene TRBV3-2) to TRBJ1-2, with 7 positions matching TRBD1. The CDR3 loop spans 14 amino acids. Germline V gene data show CDR1 as LGHDT and CDR2 as YNNKEL (reference sequence). V lost 2 bases, J lost 4 bases, and 4 bases stayed unmatched.

CDR3 region: CASSLGTGFYEQYV. CDR3 DNA sequence: TGTGCCAGCTCACTCGGTACGGGGTTCTACGAGCAGTACGTC. The chain has TRBV18 and TRBJ2-7; the D gene is possibly TRBD2 (5 bases). CDR3 length: 14 amino acids. From germline, CDR1 is KGHSH and CDR2 LQKENI. Trimming took off 4 bases at V and 3 bases at J, with 13 bases between the two ends.

V and J are TRBV7-3 and TRBJ2-2; possibly TRBD1 for D (5 bases). Germline V gene sequence: CDR1 SGHTA, CDR2 FQGTGA. Trimming pared 5 bases from V and 5 bases from J, leaving 12 bases between. This CDR3 is built from 14 residues. This CDR3 reads CASSPPTDTGELFF. The CDR3 nucleotides are TGTGCCAGCAGCCCCCCGACAGATACCGGGGAGCTGTTTTTT. Combining the CDR3 with reference TRBV7-3 and TRBJ2-2 gives the whole variable domain GAGVSQTPSNKVTEKGKYVELRCDPISGHTALYWYRQSLGQGPEFLIYFQGTGAADDSGLPNDRFFAVRPEGSVSTLKIQRTERGDSAVYLCASSPPTDTGELFFGEGSRLTVL.

V gene TRBV18 combines with J gene TRBJ2-5; 11 nucleotides align to TRBD2. The germline CDR1 and CDR2 sequences are KGHSH and LQKENI. The CDR3 sequence is 17 residues long. Trimming at V came to 2 bases and at J to 7 bases, leaving 12 bases not matched to a gene. The CDR3 reads CASSPASGGSDRGTQYF. Written as DNA, the CDR3 is TGTGCCAGCTCACCAGCTAGCGGGGGGTCCGATAGAGGGACCCAGTACTTC.